This is a list of T cell receptor beta chains from one sample in a study of post-analysis software for immune sequencing data. TCRdb reanalysed the PCR reads using MiXCR and keeps one entry per CDR3 protein. The sample shows roughly 800,000 distinct CDR3 sequences, approximately 57% of them seen only once. Sample: blood. All receptors come from a girl aged 10-17 years with multiple sclerosis. Both conserved end residues are part of each CDR3. D genes are given only for firm matches. The listing skips clone size in some rows; elsewhere it reads once, few, many or a size class.

>.|TRBV5-5|TRBJ2-1|TRBD2
TGTGCCAGCAGCTTTTTCCCGGCGGGGGGCAATGAGCAGTTCTTC
CASSFFPAGGNEQFF
>.|TRBV7-8|TRBJ1-5|.
TGTGCCAGCAGCAGGGGGGGGGGCGTAGGCAATCAGCCCCAGCATTTT
CASSRGGGVGNQPQHF
>once|TRBV3-1|TRBJ1-1|TRBD1
TGTGCCAGCGGACAGGGGGCTCGCGGAGCCACTGAAGCTTTCTTT
CASGQGARGATEAFF
>.|TRBV27|TRBJ2-7|TRBD1
TGTGCCAGCAGACACACAGGGGGCCACTACGAGCAGTACTTC
CASRHTGGHYEQYF
>.|TRBV3-1|TRBJ2-7|TRBD2
TGTGCCAGCAGCAGGACTAGCGGGGGCCTCTTCGAGCAGTACTTC
CASSRTSGGLFEQYF
>.|TRBV24-1|TRBJ2-3|TRBD2
TGTGCCACCAGTGACCCCGGACTAGCGGGAGAAAGGGATACGCAGTATTTT
CATSDPGLAGERDTQYF
>few|TRBV20-1|TRBJ2-5|TRBD2
TGCAGTGCTAGGACTGGACTAGCGGGACGGGGAGAGACCCAGTACTTC
CSARTGLAGRGETQYF
>few|TRBV7-9|TRBJ2-5|TRBD2
TGTGCCAGCACTCCAGGCGGGGGAGAGACCCAGTACTTC
CASTPGGGETQYF
>.|TRBV29-1|TRBJ1-1|.
TGCAGCGTCGTTATAGACACCCTGAACACTGAAGCTTTCTTT
CSVVIDTLNTEAFF
>.|TRBV7-2|TRBJ1-2|.
TGTGCCAGCAGCTTAGTCCGGGTTCCGGGCTACACCTTC
CASSLVRVPGYTF
>.|TRBV5-1|TRBJ1-2|TRBD1
TGCGCCAGCAGCTTGGTGGGAAGGGGGCAGGACTATGGCTACACCTTC
CASSLVGRGQDYGYTF
>.|TRBV29-1|TRBJ1-5|TRBD1
TGCAGCGTTGGGGGGACAGGGGGTCAGCCCCAGCATTTT
CSVGGTGGQPQHF
>many|TRBV7-9|TRBJ2-5|.
TGTGCCAGCAGCTCGAGGGATCGTGGAGAGACCCAGTACTTC
CASSSRDRGETQYF
>.|TRBV20-1|TRBJ2-3|.
TGCAGTGCTACCCATAGGCCCAGCACAGATACGCAGTATTTT
CSATHRPSTDTQYF
>.|TRBV29-1|TRBJ2-7|TRBD2
TGCAGCGCCGGCAAAGAGACTAGCCGGCTACTCTACAATGAGCAGTACTTC
CSAGKETSRLLYNEQYF
>few|TRBV29-1|TRBJ1-4|.
TGCAGCGTTGGAATCGCGGGTGAAAAACTGTTTTTT
CSVGIAGEKLFF
>few|TRBV4-1|TRBJ1-4|TRBD1
TGCGCCAGCAGCCAAGTGACAGGGGGGGGAAAACTGTTTTTT
CASSQVTGGGKLFF
>few|TRBV9|TRBJ2-7|.
TGTGCCAGCAGCGCGTTACCCGGGGCTGACAATGAGCAGTACTTC
CASSALPGADNEQYF
>.|TRBV6-4|TRBJ2-1|.
TGTGCCAGCAGTGACTCAGGGGCGGGGAATGAGCAGTTCTTC
CASSDSGAGNEQFF
>.|TRBV4-2|TRBJ2-3|.
TGTGCCAGCAGCCAAGCAGGGTCAGCTGCAGATACGCAGTATTTT
CASSQAGSAADTQYF
>.|TRBV5-1|TRBJ2-1|.
TGCGCCAGCAGCTTGGAGGCAAGGCTAGGTCGAAGGAATGAGCAGTTCTTC
CASSLEARLGRRNEQFF
>few|TRBV7-9|TRBJ1-5|TRBD1
TGTGCCAGCAGCTTAGGCGGGACAGGGATTCATCAGCCCCAGCATTTT
CASSLGGTGIHQPQHF
>.|TRBV7-9|TRBJ1-2|TRBD1
TGTGCCAGCAGCTTGGAAAAAACAGGGGGCTATGGCTACACCTTC
CASSLEKTGGYGYTF
>.|TRBV24-1|TRBJ2-7|TRBD1
TGTGCCACCAGTGATTGGGGACAGGGTCGGAATGAGCAGTACTTC
CATSDWGQGRNEQYF
>.|TRBV4-2|TRBJ2-6|.
TGTACCAGCAGCCAAAAAGCCGCTCAGACAGGAGAATCTGGGGCCAACGTCCTGACTTTC
CTSSQKAAQTGESGANVLTF
>.|TRBV7-2|TRBJ2-5|.
TGTGCCAGCAGCTTAAGTAGGTTAGAGACCCAGTACTTC
CASSLSRLETQYF
>.|TRBV4-2|TRBJ2-7|.
TGTGCCAGCAGCCAAGACGTGGTTCCGGGCGAGCAGTACTTC
CASSQDVVPGEQYF
>.|TRBV10-3|TRBJ2-7|.
TGTGCCTCAACCGGGTCGACCTACGAGCAGTACTTC
CASTGSTYEQYF
>.|TRBV29-1|TRBJ2-1|TRBD2
TGCAGCGCTGCATGGGGGCTAGCGGGAGGACGCGGGCAGTTCTTC
CSAAWGLAGGRGQFF
>.|TRBV5-6|TRBJ1-2|.
TGTGCCAGCAGCTTGACGGGACTCGATGGCTACACCTTC
CASSLTGLDGYTF
>few|TRBV5-1|TRBJ2-7|.
TGCGCCAGCAGATACAACAGGGATCCCACCTACGAGCAGTACTTC
CASRYNRDPTYEQYF
>.|TRBV20-1|TRBJ2-3|.
TGCAGTGCTACCGCCCCAATCATGCGCACAGATACGCAGTATTTT
CSATAPIMRTDTQYF
>.|TRBV20-1|TRBJ2-3|.
TGCAGTGCTAGAGAAGATCCAACCTACAGCACAGATACGCAGTATTTT
CSAREDPTYSTDTQYF
>.|TRBV7-2|TRBJ2-3|.
TGTGCCAGCAGCCGGAACTATGCAGATACGCAGTATTTT
CASSRNYADTQYF
>.|TRBV29-1|TRBJ2-4|TRBD1
TGCAGCGTTGAAAGGGGTAGGGACAGTCGGGATCAGTACTTC
CSVERGRDSRDQYF
>few|TRBV6-6|TRBJ2-5|TRBD2
TGTGCCAGCTCCCCTAGGGGACTAGCGGGAGGCCCAGAGACCCAGTACTTC
CASSPRGLAGGPETQYF
>.|TRBV7-9|TRBJ2-1|TRBD1
TGTGCCAGCAGCTACCCATGGACAGGGCAATCCTACAATGAGCAGTTCTTC
CASSYPWTGQSYNEQFF
>.|TRBV29-1|TRBJ2-3|.
TGCAGCTTACAGAGCACAGATACGCAGTATTTT
CSLQSTDTQYF
>few|TRBV20-1|TRBJ2-7|TRBD1
TGCAGTGCCTCATCCCGGGACAGGGGCTACGAGCAGTACTTC
CSASSRDRGYEQYF
>.|TRBV12-3/TRBV12-4|TRBJ1-1|TRBD1
TGTGCCAGCAGTTTCAGGGGGCGCGGCACTGAAGCTTTCTTT
CASSFRGRGTEAFF
>few|TRBV27|TRBJ2-6|.
TGTGCCAGCAGGCCCGACAGGATCTCTGGGGCCAACGTCCTGACTTTC
CASRPDRISGANVLTF
>.|TRBV12-3/TRBV12-4|TRBJ1-2|.
TGTGCCAGCAGCTACTCTCCGGTTAACGGCTACACCTTC
CASSYSPVNGYTF
>.|TRBV29-1|TRBJ1-2|.
TGCAGCGTTGAAAACGGGGGCTACTATGGCTACACCTTC
CSVENGGYYGYTF
>.|TRBV18|TRBJ2-7|TRBD1
TGTGCCAGCTCACCACCTTACAGGGGGATTTACGAGCAGTACTTC
CASSPPYRGIYEQYF
>few|TRBV2|TRBJ1-1|.
TGTGCCAGCAGTTTTCAGGGGCGGAACACTGAAGCTTTCTTT
CASSFQGRNTEAFF
>.|TRBV7-9|TRBJ2-7|TRBD1
TGTGCCAGCAGCGCCGACCACAGGGGAGAGCAGTACTTC
CASSADHRGEQYF